This T cell receptor beta chain derives from a study of T cell changes during pregnancy in multiple sclerosis. This table comes from immunoSEQ multiplex PCR, and its TCRdb copy is limited to in-frame clones, with some not included. The data hold about 44,000 clones, with roughly nine tenths observed a single time. V lost 4 bases and J lost 4, with 29 bases in between. This CDR3 is built from 19 residues. The rearrangement uses TRBV23-1 and TRBJ2-7, with a weak D call TRBD1 (5 bases). TRBV23-1 is placed among ORFs of uncertain function. The material sequenced was CD4+ T cells from peripheral blood mononuclear cells, taken after pregnancy. The clonotype originates from a female donor with multiple sclerosis, enrolled in a pregnancy study. Here the CDR3 reads CASSLKMSERTTTTYEQYF. The CDR3 coding sequence is TGCGCCAGCAGTCTAAAAATGAGCGAGAGGACAACGACAACGTACGAGCAGTACTTC.